This T cell receptor beta chain was identified in a study of T cell responses to AZD1222 COVID-19 vaccine. TCRdb keeps only in-frame clones here, not all; method: immunoSEQ multiplex PCR. The sample includes some 99,000 clones, around nine tenths of them seen just once. On this clone itself: Its antigen is undetermined.

Regarding the study as a whole: Repertoire collection took place solely once the T cell response had peaked.

This clonotype was sampled from an adult who received the AZD1222 COVID-19 vaccine. The sample was peripheral blood, taken 28 days after the second AZD1222 dose.

The CDR3 bases are TGTGCCAGCAGTCAACCAGCTGACAGGCTGGGTGGCTACACCTTC. It yields the protein CASSQPADRLGGYTF. The chain couples TRBV6-5 to TRBJ1-2; a possible D gene is TRBD1 (6 bases). The germline V and J ends were trimmed by 5 bases and 7 bases, with 20 bases remaining between them. CDR3 length: 15 amino acids. Germline CDR1 and CDR2: MNHEY and SVGAGI.